What follows are 30 T cell receptor beta chains derived from one specimen sequenced in a study of early T cells in non-severe SARS-CoV-2 infection (dated by TCRdb to the early 2020s). Library creation used 5' RACE. The data were produced on a NextSeq 500. TCRdb redid the processing of the public reads, applying fastp at Q25 and MiXCR, and retained in-frame beta chains. Rows with one shared CDR3 protein collapse into an entry with the most common genes and DNA. The sample includes more than 50,000 distinct CDR3 sequences, with roughly 9.2% observed a single time. Clones ranked in the top ten supply 4% to 5% of the sample. Material: whole blood. All receptors derive from an adult who was a healthcare worker with PCR-confirmed SARS-CoV-2 infection or an uninfected control (not recorded which).

This clonotype has at least ten counts. The V and J genes are TRBV7-3 and TRBJ1-6; tentative D call: TRBD1 (6 bases). Germline assignment: CDR1 SGHTA and CDR2 FQGTGA. The CDR3 loop spans 15 amino acids. V lost 3 bases to trimming and J lost 7 bases, with 13 bases between them. CDR3 sequence (DNA): TGTGCCAGCAGCTTGGGGGCACGGAGCAATTCACCCCTCCACTTT. Protein: CASSLGARSNSPLHF.

The chain links TRBV27 to TRBJ1-5; D gene ambiguous. Trimming stripped 0 bases from V and 7 bases from J, with 19 bases between. This CDR3 spans 17 amino acids. Per the germline V gene, CDR1 is MNHEY and CDR2 is SMNVEV (reference sequence). CDR3 bases: TGTGCCAGCAGTTTATCGTACCGGCTCATACTCGGCCAGCCCCAGCATTTT. Its translation is CASSLSYRLILGQPQHF.

This sequence joins TRBV29-1 and TRBJ2-4; 10 bases line up with TRBD1. Trimming at V came to 5 bases and at J to 8 bases, leaving 9 bases not matched to a gene. Germline V CDR1 and CDR2: SQVTM, ANQGSEA. This CDR3 contains 14 residues. CDR3 coding DNA: TGCAGCGTTATAACGGACAGGGGGTTGGACATTCAGTACTTC. It codes for CSVITDRGLDIQYF.

The chain is built from TRBV20-1 and TRBJ2-1, with 8 bases aligning to TRBD2. V lost 6 bases to trimming and J lost 0 bases; unmatched junction nucleotides: 4. The germline V gene encodes CDR1 DFQATT and CDR2 SNEGSKA (reference sequence). This CDR3 has 14 residues. Here the CDR3 DNA reads TGCAGTGCCTCCGGGACTAGCTCCTACAATGAGCAGTTCTTC. Translation gives CSASGTSSYNEQFF.

The chain is built from TRBV6-6 and TRBJ2-5; perhaps TRBD1 as D (6 bases). V was trimmed by 8 bases and J by 1 base, leaving 14 bases between them. The CDR3 has 14 amino acids. Germline V gene lookup returns CDR1 MNHNY and CDR2 SVGAGI (reference sequence). This CDR3 is CASLGAGPQETQYF. Written as DNA, the CDR3 is TGTGCCAGCTTGGGGGCAGGGCCCCAAGAGACCCAGTACTTC.

This clonotype was recorded at least ten times. V and J are TRBV7-8 and TRBJ1-1; D not certain. Germline V CDR1 and CDR2: SGHVS, FQNEAQ. V lost 4 bases and J 1 base, leaving 7 bases between the germline ends. The CDR3 runs 13 residues. The CDR3 sequence: CASSSSENTEAFF. In DNA form, the CDR3 reads TGTGCCAGCAGCTCTTCCGAGAACACTGAAGCTTTCTTT.

The table lists this clonotype with many counts. The chain joins TRBV7-9 to TRBJ2-3; perhaps TRBD2 as D (5 bases). The ends were cut back, 2 bases at V and 4 bases at J, with 13 bases in the middle. The CDR3 spans 15 residues. Germline CDR1 reads SEHNR; CDR2 reads FQNEAQ (reference sequence). In nucleotides, the CDR3 is TGTGCCAGCAGCTTATGGGAGTCGGGCGCAGATACGCAGTATTTT. Translated: CASSLWESGADTQYF.

This clonotype was seen at least ten times. CDR3 loop: CSVDPGTGELFF. Written as DNA, the CDR3 is TGCAGCGTTGATCCGGGCACCGGGGAGCTGTTTTTT. V is TRBV29-1 and J is TRBJ2-2; D is undetermined. The CDR3 covers 12 residues. Trimming left V 3 bases short and J 4 bases short, with 6 bases between. Germline assignment: CDR1 SQVTM and CDR2 ANQGSEA.

This clonotype was seen a few times. The chain links TRBV5-4 to TRBJ2-2; the D gene is possibly TRBD1 (6 bases). This CDR3 spans 13 amino acids. CDR1 and CDR2 from the germline V gene are SGHNT and YYREEE (reference sequence). The V and J ends lost 3 bases and 4 bases respectively, with 7 bases between them. CDR3 sequence reads: CASSSGVTGELFF. The DNA for the CDR3 is TGTGCCAGCAGCTCAGGGGTCACCGGGGAGCTGTTTTTT.

In its sample, this clonotype was seen many times. The rearrangement uses TRBV2 and TRBJ1-2; D gene uncertain. Germline CDR1 is SNHLY and CDR2 is FYNNEI. The CDR3 runs 14 residues. Deletions cut 2 bases from V and 4 bases from J, with 11 bases between. In DNA, the CDR3 is TGTGCCAGCAGTGAACCCGGCAGGCCCTATGGCTACACCTTC. The encoded protein is CASSEPGRPYGYTF.

This clonotype was seen a few times. The rearrangement joins TRBV9 to TRBJ2-5; D possibly uses TRBD1 or TRBD2 (5 bases each). The CDR3 runs 15 residues. Trimming removed 0 bases at V and 5 bases at J, with 14 bases between. Germline V CDR1 and CDR2: SGDLS, YYNGEE. The CDR3 DNA follows: TGTGCCAGCAGCGTAGAAGAGGGGCAATTGGAGACCCAGTACTTC. Encoded protein: CASSVEEGQLETQYF.

This clonotype was counted many times. The chain has TRBV27 and TRBJ2-3; D call uncertain. This CDR3 is built from 16 residues. Germline CDR1 MNHEY, CDR2 SMNVEV (reference sequence). V dropped 2 bases and J dropped 5 bases, with 17 bases sitting between them. CDR3 protein: CASSLAVGGVGDTQYF. The DNA for the CDR3 is TGTGCCAGCAGTTTAGCCGTAGGTGGGGTTGGAGATACGCAGTATTTT.

This clonotype qualifies as medium-sized (0.01 to 0.1%). The genes are TRBV7-6 and TRBJ2-1; no definite D call. The CDR3 spans 13 residues. Germline V lookup: CDR1 SGHVS, CDR2 FNYEAQ. The V end lost 1 base, the J end lost 0 bases, and 1 base lay between the germline ends. For the CDR3, the DNA is TGTGCCAGCAGCTTAGACTCCTACAATGAGCAGTTCTTC. As protein: CASSLDSYNEQFF.

This clonotype was found many times. The rearrangement links TRBV7-3 to TRBJ2-5; D is ambiguous. The germline V and J ends were trimmed by 3 bases and 1 base, with 6 bases remaining between them. Germline CDR1 and CDR2: SGHTA and FQGTGA. This CDR3 contains 13 residues. The CDR3 sequence is CASSFSVQETQYF. The CDR3 coding sequence is TGTGCCAGCAGCTTCTCGGTCCAAGAGACCCAGTACTTC.

This clonotype was found a few times. The chain uses TRBV12-3 or TRBV12-4 and TRBJ1-4; D not resolved. The CDR3 runs to 16 residues. V was clipped by 5 bases and J by 5 bases, with 18 bases between them. This CDR3 is CASSQSTGLRNEKLFF. The CDR3 nucleotides read TGTGCCAGCAGTCAATCGACTGGCCTCCGAAATGAAAAACTGTTTTTT.

This clonotype was counted at least ten times. This rearrangement joins TRBV20-1 to TRBJ1-2; 10 bases agree with TRBD1. The germline gives CDR1 DFQATT, CDR2 SNEGSKA (reference sequence). Trimming removed 1 base from V and 3 bases from J; junction bases left unmatched: 2. CDR3 length: 14 residues. CDR3 DNA: TGCAGTGCTAGAGGGGGGACAGGGGACTATGGCTACACCTTC. Its protein product is CSARGGTGDYGYTF.

The chain carries TRBV29-1 and TRBJ2-3, with D possibly being TRBD1 or TRBD2 (5 bases each). The CDR3 contains 14 residues. Looked up from germline, CDR1 is SQVTM and CDR2 is ANQGSEA. Between the trimmed V and J ends, which lost 2 bases and 2 bases, there was a span of 11 bases. The CDR3 region has the DNA TGCAGCGTTGAAAAACTAGGGGACACAGATACGCAGTATTTT. As protein: CSVEKLGDTDTQYF.

This clonotype turned up a few times. This chain joins TRBV12-3 or TRBV12-4 and TRBJ2-1; D might be TRBD1 or TRBD2, each matching 5 bases. Trimming took off 3 bases at V and 1 base at J, with 10 bases between the two ends. The CDR3 is 15 residues long. This chain's CDR3 is CASSFRGVSYNEQFF. In DNA, the CDR3 is TGTGCCAGCAGTTTTAGGGGAGTGTCCTACAATGAGCAGTTCTTC.

This clonotype was recorded many times. J is TRBJ2-7 and V is TRBV7-8, with 12 bases that match TRBD2. The V gene end was trimmed by 5 bases and the J gene end by 6 bases; junction bases not matched to a gene: 8. Germline V gene data show CDR1 as SGHVS and CDR2 as FQNEAQ. CDR3 size: 15 residues. This CDR3 is CASSPPGLAGGEQYF. DNA for the CDR3: TGTGCCAGCAGCCCACCGGGACTAGCGGGCGGCGAGCAGTACTTC.

This clonotype was seen a handful of times. This chain uses TRBV7-2 with TRBJ2-3; D gene uncertain. The germline V gene encodes CDR1 SGHTA and CDR2 FQGNSA. The CDR3 loop spans 13 amino acids. Trimming removed 3 bases from V and 5 bases from J, with 9 bases in between. CDR3 in DNA: TGTGCCAGCAGCTTGGGTCCAAGAGATACGCAGTATTTT. This encodes CASSLGPRDTQYF.

This clonotype was recorded many times. The chain combines TRBV2 with TRBJ2-7; 10 bases agree with TRBD2. V shed 8 bases and J 7 bases; nucleotides not matched to a gene: 11. CDR1 is SNHLY, CDR2 FYNNEI, per germline. This CDR3 has 14 amino acids. The CDR3 spells CASAALAGDREQYF. The CDR3 DNA reads TGTGCCAGCGCCGCCCTAGCGGGAGATCGGGAGCAGTACTTC.

The CDR3 nucleotides read TGTGCCAGCAGCGGACAGGTTAAAGAGACCCAGTACTTC. It translates to CASSGQVKETQYF. The rearrangement joins TRBV9 to TRBJ2-5; weak D call: TRBD1 (6 bases). The CDR3 runs 13 residues. Germline loops: CDR1 SGDLS, CDR2 YYNGEE. Trimming pared 3 bases from V and 3 bases from J, leaving 9 bases between.

This clonotype was seen a handful of times. The chain combines TRBV12-3 or TRBV12-4 with TRBJ2-7; D might be TRBD1 (6 bases). The CDR3 runs to 14 residues. Trimming removed 3 bases at V and 6 bases at J, with 15 bases between. Here the CDR3 reads CASSLDSYTAEQYF. CDR3 sequence (DNA): TGTGCCAGCAGTTTGGACAGCTATACGGCCGAGCAGTACTTC.

This clonotype occurred many times. V is TRBV12-3 or TRBV12-4 and J is TRBJ1-6; 9 bases are a match to TRBD1. The CDR3 runs 14 residues. J was trimmed by 10 bases and V by 2 bases; bases with no gene match: 3. In DNA form, the CDR3 reads TGTGCCAGCAGTTTAACAGGACAGGGGTCACCCCTCCACTTT. Translation gives CASSLTGQGSPLHF.

This clonotype was counted ten times or more. The chain uses TRBV27 and TRBJ2-7, with D possibly being TRBD1 (5 bases). The CDR3 loop spans 13 amino acids. V dropped 6 bases and J dropped 2 bases, with 11 bases sitting between them. The V gene's germline CDR1 is MNHEY and CDR2 SMNVEV (reference sequence). In nucleotides, the CDR3 is TGTGCCAGCAGCATTACAGGTCCCTACGAGCAGTACTTC. Protein product: CASSITGPYEQYF.

The sample holds a few counts of this clonotype. The rearrangement joins TRBV12-3 or TRBV12-4 to TRBJ1-1; D may be TRBD1 (6 bases). Trimming stripped 4 bases from V and 1 base from J, with 13 bases between. The CDR3 covers 15 residues. The CDR3 reads CASSYRTVRNTEAFF. The CDR3 DNA reads as TGTGCCAGCAGTTACCGGACAGTTCGGAACACTGAAGCTTTCTTT.

The table lists this clonotype with many counts. The rearrangement joins TRBV20-1 to TRBJ1-5, with no clear D. Trimming took off 0 bases at V and 3 bases at J, with 15 bases between the two ends. There are 16 residues in the CDR3. Germline V CDR1 and CDR2: DFQATT, SNEGSKA (reference sequence). CDR3 in amino acids: CSARDPYSVPNQPQHF. The CDR3 region has the DNA TGCAGTGCTAGAGATCCGTATTCCGTACCCAATCAGCCCCAGCATTTT.

In its sample, this clonotype was seen a few times. This chain links TRBV5-4 with TRBJ2-2; D unclear. Trimming stripped 0 bases from V and 2 bases from J, with 5 bases between. The germline CDR1 and CDR2 sequences are SGHNT and YYREEE (reference sequence). The CDR3 runs 14 residues. CDR3 sequence: CASSLELNTGELFF. The CDR3 DNA sequence: TGTGCCAGCAGCTTGGAACTAAACACCGGGGAGCTGTTTTTT.

This clonotype was counted many times. The chain uses TRBV4-1 and TRBJ2-3; D could derive from TRBD1 or TRBD2 (5 bases each). This CDR3 region has 16 residues. Per the germline V gene, CDR1 is MGHRA and CDR2 is YSYEKL. The V end was cut by 6 bases, the J end by 2 bases, with 18 bases between. This CDR3 reads CASSLSLGPSTDTQYF. The CDR3 region has the DNA TGCGCCAGCAGTCTTTCATTGGGACCTTCCACAGATACGCAGTATTTT.

V is TRBV7-2 and J is TRBJ2-7, with D tentatively TRBD1 (6 bases). This CDR3 spans 13 amino acids. V lost 7 bases to trimming and J lost 3 bases, with 13 bases between them. CDR1 and CDR2 (germline): SGHTA, FQGNSA. The CDR3 loop is CASNPGQHYEQYF. The CDR3 DNA follows: TGTGCCAGCAACCCGGGACAACACTACGAGCAGTACTTC.